Following are 30 T cell receptor beta chains from one sample sequenced in a study of T cell repertoires in cytomegalovirus infection. TCRdb redid the calling of the reads with MiXCR, one entry per CDR3 protein. This table has around 77,000 distinct CDR3 sequences, roughly 20% appearing once. The antigens these receptors bind are not known. The sample here was CD8+ T cells from cultured PBMCs, taken from culture after CMV antigen stimulation. The source of these receptors is a human donor in good health (CMV status not recorded). Some clones in this sample may be carry-over from other donors' samples.

This chain links TRBV7-9 with TRBJ2-7, with 7 positions matching TRBD1. Germline CDR1 is SEHNR and CDR2 is FQNEAQ (reference sequence). Trimming at V came to 5 bases and at J to 5 bases, leaving 9 bases not matched to a gene. This CDR3 is 14 amino acids long. The CDR3 region is CASSPGQDLNEQYF. CDR3 nucleotides: TGTGCCAGCAGCCCAGGACAGGACCTGAACGAGCAGTACTTC.

The chain links TRBV7-9 to TRBJ2-7; TRBD2 is a possible D gene (5 bases). The CDR3 sequence is 15 residues long. The V gene's germline CDR1 is SEHNR and CDR2 FQNEAQ (reference sequence). V lost 5 bases, J lost 7 bases, and 21 bases lay in between. CDR3 sequence: CASSPRGEVGREQYF. In DNA, the CDR3 is TGTGCCAGCAGCCCCCGGGGAGAGGTCGGAAGGGAGCAGTACTTC.

Ten or more counts support this clonotype. The J gene is TRBJ2-7, the V gene TRBV7-2; D remains ambiguous. V was pared by 0 bases and J by 1 base, with 4 bases between. The CDR3 has 13 amino acids. Looked up from germline, CDR1 is SGHTA and CDR2 is FQGNSA. CDR3 protein: CASSLARSYEQYF. The CDR3 DNA sequence: TGTGCCAGCAGCTTAGCGAGGTCCTACGAGCAGTACTTC.

This chain uses TRBV27 with TRBJ1-6; perhaps TRBD1 as D (5 bases). The germline V gene has CDR1 MNHEY and CDR2 SMNVEV (reference sequence). Trimming removed 5 bases from V and 9 bases from J, with 17 bases in between. The CDR3 has 15 amino acids. CDR3 DNA sequence: TGTGCCAGCAGTCCCCGGGGCGGGCGAGGTTCACCCCTCCACTTT. It encodes CASSPRGGRGSPLHF.

The V call is TRBV12-3 or TRBV12-4, the J call TRBJ1-4; D gene ambiguous. The germline V and J ends were trimmed by 6 bases and 0 bases, with 11 bases remaining between them. The CDR3 extends over 15 amino acids. This CDR3 reads CASRNLAATNEKLFF. In DNA form, the CDR3 reads TGTGCCAGCAGAAACCTCGCCGCAACTAATGAAAAACTGTTTTTT.

The V gene is TRBV29-1, the J gene TRBJ1-4, with TRBD1 matching over 7 bases. Germline V CDR1 and CDR2: SQVTM, ANQGSEA. This CDR3 spans 14 amino acids. The trim removed 6 bases at V and 3 bases at J, leaving 7 bases unmatched. This chain's CDR3 is CSVMRQGANEKLFF. For the CDR3, the DNA is TGCAGCGTCATGAGACAGGGAGCTAATGAAAAACTGTTTTTT.

The gene calls are TRBV28 and TRBJ1-2; a possible D gene is TRBD1 (6 bases). The ends were cut back, 2 bases at V and 1 base at J, with 14 bases in the middle. CDR3 length equals 16 residues. Germline CDR1 and CDR2: MDHEN and SYDVKM. The CDR3 region has the DNA TGTGCCAGCAGTTTAAAGACAGGCGTTTATAACTATGGCTACACCTTC. Translation: CASSLKTGVYNYGYTF.

The DNA for the CDR3 is TGTGCCAGCAGAGAGCCCTACGGAGATTACAATGAGCAGTTCTTC. Amino acid sequence: CASREPYGDYNEQFF. The J gene is TRBJ2-1, the V gene TRBV6-2 or TRBV6-3; D is uncertain. CDR3 length: 15 residues. Germline V gene lookup returns CDR1 MNHEY and CDR2 SVGEGT. V lost 6 bases and J 4 bases, leaving 16 bases between the germline ends.

The CDR3 sequence: CASSLLETGTSNQPQHF. The CDR3 DNA reads as TGTGCCAGCAGCTTGCTAGAGACAGGTACCTCCAATCAGCCCCAGCATTTT. The chain has TRBV7-9 and TRBJ1-5, with D possibly being TRBD1 (6 bases). This CDR3 has 17 residues. Per the germline V gene, CDR1 is SEHNR and CDR2 is FQNEAQ (reference sequence). The V end lost 3 bases, the J end lost 3 bases, and 18 bases lay between the germline ends.

This clonotype was detected a few times. The genes are TRBV4-2 and TRBJ2-7; D uncertain. Trimming pared 0 bases from V and 6 bases from J, leaving 6 bases between. This CDR3 comprises 12 residues. The germline V gene encodes CDR1 LGHNA and CDR2 YNFKEQ. CDR3 DNA sequence: TGTGCCAGCAGCCAAGATAGAGGCGAGCAGTACTTC. Residues: CASSQDRGEQYF.

This chain joins TRBV5-6 and TRBJ1-1; 11 positions agree with TRBD1. Germline values: CDR1 SGHDT, CDR2 YYEEEE. The V gene end was trimmed by 10 bases and the J gene end by 5 bases; junction bases not matched to a gene: 13. The CDR3 is 15 residues long. CDR3 DNA sequence: TGTGCCTGGAGGGACAGGGGGGACGTGAGGACTGAAGCTTTCTTT. It translates to CAWRDRGDVRTEAFF.

This clonotype was found a few times. The V and J genes are TRBV12-3 or TRBV12-4 and TRBJ2-7, with 11 bases that match TRBD2. The CDR3 extends over 17 amino acids. V shed 2 bases, J shed 0 bases, and the junction held 6 bases outside the gene matches. CDR3 sequence reads: CASSLPQLAGASYEQYF. Here the CDR3 DNA reads TGTGCCAGCAGTTTACCCCAACTAGCGGGGGCCTCCTACGAGCAGTACTTC.

The chain has TRBV7-6 and TRBJ2-4; 10 bases agree with TRBD1. Germline V gene lookup returns CDR1 SGHVS and CDR2 FNYEAQ. The CDR3 is 16 residues long. The V gene end was trimmed by 5 bases and the J gene end by 0 bases; junction bases not matched to a gene: 4. CDR3 sequence: CASSQGQGRAKNIQYF. In nucleotides, the CDR3 is TGTGCCAGCAGCCAGGGACAGGGGAGAGCCAAAAACATTCAGTACTTC.

This sequence joins TRBV7-2 and TRBJ2-7; perhaps TRBD1 as D (5 bases). V gave up 3 bases and J gave up 3 bases, with 9 bases separating them. The CDR3 has 13 residues. CDR1 and CDR2 from the germline V gene are SGHTA and FQGNSA. CDR3 amino acids: CASSFYRNYEQYF. As DNA, the CDR3 is TGTGCCAGCAGCTTCTACAGGAACTACGAGCAGTACTTC.

The V and J genes are TRBV6-5 and TRBJ1-1; possible D gene TRBD1, 6 bases. The V gene's germline CDR1 is MNHEY and CDR2 SVGAGI. The CDR3 loop spans 15 amino acids. V gave up 2 bases and J gave up 4 bases, with 14 bases separating them. CDR3 region: CASSYPRGGSTEAFF. CDR3 in DNA: TGTGCCAGCAGTTACCCTAGAGGGGGTTCCACTGAAGCTTTCTTT.

This clonotype was seen only a few times. The chain recombines TRBV6-2 or TRBV6-3 with TRBJ1-1, with a tentative D call TRBD1 (5 bases). Germline assignment: CDR1 MNHEY and CDR2 SVGEGT. With 8 bases removed from V and 4 bases from J, the gap between germline ends came to 11 bases. This CDR3 has 12 amino acids. CDR3 sequence reads: CASGDGATEAFF. DNA of the CDR3: TGTGCCAGCGGCGACGGGGCCACTGAAGCTTTCTTT.

This clonotype was counted between two and nine times. The chain uses TRBV4-3 and TRBJ2-2; 12 nucleotides align to TRBD2. The junction had 8 bases not matched to a gene; V was cut back by 0 bases and J by 6 bases. The germline gives CDR1 LGHNA, CDR2 YSLEER. The CDR3 totals 18 residues. CDR3 residues: CASSQDWLAGGQAGELFF. DNA for the CDR3: TGCGCCAGCAGCCAAGATTGGCTAGCGGGGGGGCAGGCCGGGGAGCTGTTTTTT.

This clonotype has a count of ten or more. The DNA of the CDR3 is TGTGCCAGCAGTCTCTCCGGGGGTCCGAGCTCCTACAATGAGCAGTTCTTC. This codes for CASSLSGGPSSYNEQFF. The chain links TRBV5-6 to TRBJ2-1; D is possibly TRBD2 (6 bases). CDR1 SGHDT and CDR2 YYEEEE come from the germline V gene. CDR3 length: 17 amino acids. Trimming shortened V by 5 bases and J by 0 bases, and 18 bases separated the two germline ends. The full variable domain, with the rest looked up from reference TRBV5-6 and TRBJ2-1, is DAGVTQSPTHLIKTRGQQVTLRCSPKSGHDTVSWYQQALGQGPQFIFQYYEEEERQRGNFPDRFSGHQFPNYSSELNVNALLLGDSALYLCASSLSGGPSSYNEQFFGPGTRLTVL.

The chain has TRBV7-2 and TRBJ2-7; 11 bases map to TRBD2. V shed 3 bases, J shed 1 base, and the junction held 5 bases outside the gene matches. The CDR3 is made up of 16 amino acids. Per germline, CDR1 SGHTA and CDR2 FQGNSA. CDR3 sequence: CASSFRLAGSSYEQYF. CDR3 DNA: TGTGCCAGCAGCTTCCGACTAGCGGGGTCTTCCTACGAGCAGTACTTC.

The chain recombines TRBV12-3 or TRBV12-4 with TRBJ1-2, with D possibly being TRBD1 (6 bases). The CDR3 loop spans 14 amino acids. Trimming took off 3 bases at V and 1 base at J, with 9 bases between the two ends. CDR3 amino acids: CASSLGGGNYGYTF. The CDR3 bases are TGTGCCAGCAGTTTGGGGGGCGGTAACTATGGCTACACCTTC.

V is TRBV27 and J is TRBJ1-2; TRBD1 might be the D (5 bases). The germline V and J ends were trimmed by 2 bases and 4 bases, with 11 bases remaining between them. This CDR3 has 14 residues. Per the germline V gene, CDR1 is MNHEY and CDR2 is SMNVEV (reference sequence). CDR3 sequence (DNA): TGTGCCAGCAGTTTAGGGAGGGGAAGCTATGGCTACACCTTC. Protein product: CASSLGRGSYGYTF.

The chain combines TRBV7-9 with TRBJ2-3; a weak D match, TRBD2 (7 bases). This CDR3 comprises 15 residues. Per the germline V gene, CDR1 is SEHNR and CDR2 is FQNEAQ (reference sequence). The ends were cut back, 1 base at V and 5 bases at J, with 13 bases in the middle. CDR3 DNA sequence: TGTGCCAGCAGCTTAGGGGGGGGCCGTGGAGATACGCAGTATTTT. Translating it yields CASSLGGGRGDTQYF.

The rearrangement uses TRBV4-1 and TRBJ2-1, with 13 nucleotides matching TRBD2. Trimming removed 0 bases from V and 6 bases from J; junction bases left unmatched: 5. Germline-derived CDR1 and CDR2 are MGHRA and YSYEKL. This CDR3 has 17 amino acids. The CDR3 DNA is TGCGCCAGCAGCCAAGATAGACTAGCGGGGGGTGCCAATGAGCAGTTCTTC. Translation: CASSQDRLAGGANEQFF.

This clonotype showed up just a few times. The V gene is TRBV6-5, the J gene TRBJ1-1, with D maybe TRBD1 (5 bases). CDR3 length: 16 amino acids. CDR1 MNHEY and CDR2 SVGAGI come from the germline V gene. V lost 0 bases and J lost 1, with 12 bases in between. Here the CDR3 DNA reads TGTGCCAGCAGTTACTCGGGTGGGGGGGGGAACACTGAAGCTTTCTTT. It is translated as CASSYSGGGGNTEAFF.

This clonotype has a handful of counts. The V call is TRBV7-3, the J call TRBJ2-5, with D perhaps matching TRBD2 (5 bases). The germline V gene encodes CDR1 SGHTA and CDR2 FQGTGA. The CDR3 runs 15 residues. V was trimmed by 5 bases and J by 2 bases, leaving 15 bases between them. CDR3 in amino acids: CASSLRGLTQETQYF. The CDR3 bases are TGTGCCAGCAGCCTACGGGGTTTAACTCAAGAGACCCAGTACTTC.

A note on this clonotype: The junction shows a germline mismatch at one end, possibly a read error. This rearrangement joins TRBV27 to TRBJ1-4; 8 bases fit TRBD1. From germline, CDR1 is MNHEY and CDR2 SMNVEV (reference sequence). CDR3 size: 18 residues. The CDR3 spells CASSSGQGPPTFNEKLLF. CDR3 bases: TGTGCCAGCAGTTCTGGACAGGGACCACCTACCTTTAATGAAAAACTGCTTTTT.

This clonotype was observed many times. V usage is TRBV7-9 and J usage is TRBJ1-3; 7 nucleotides agree with TRBD1. CDR3 length: 17 amino acids. V was pared by 4 bases and J by 0 bases, with 9 bases of the junction left unmatched. Germline V gene data show CDR1 as SEHNR and CDR2 as FQNEAQ (reference sequence). The CDR3, as DNA: TGTGCCAGCAGCTGGCCCCGGGACAGCGACTCTGGAAACACCATATATTTT. Its translation: CASSWPRDSDSGNTIYF.

V gene TRBV7-9 combines with J gene TRBJ2-2; no firm D call. CDR1 is SEHNR and CDR2 is FQNEAQ in the germline V gene (reference sequence). The V end was cut by 2 bases, the J end by 6 bases, with 13 bases between. CDR3 length equals 15 residues. CDR3 DNA: TGTGCCAGCAGCTTACCTTTAGACCGCGCCGGGGAGCTGTTTTTT. Translating gives CASSLPLDRAGELFF.

The V call is TRBV7-6, the J call TRBJ2-5; D is undetermined. The V end was cut by 1 base, the J end by 5 bases, with 8 bases between. The CDR3 loop spans 13 amino acids. From germline, CDR1 is SGHVS and CDR2 FNYEAQ. Written as DNA, the CDR3 is TGTGCCAGCAGCTTAGAAGATTGGGAGACCCAGTACTTC. This codes for CASSLEDWETQYF.

This clonotype was recorded a few times. The V call is TRBV7-2, the J call TRBJ2-7; TRBD2 matches at 8 bases. CDR3 size: 12 residues. The V gene end was trimmed by 5 bases and the J gene end by 4 bases; junction bases not matched to a gene: 1. Germline lookup yields CDR1 SGHTA and CDR2 FQGNSA. CDR3 sequence: CASSRGGYEQYF. In DNA form, the CDR3 reads TGTGCCAGCAGCCGGGGGGGGTACGAGCAGTACTTC.